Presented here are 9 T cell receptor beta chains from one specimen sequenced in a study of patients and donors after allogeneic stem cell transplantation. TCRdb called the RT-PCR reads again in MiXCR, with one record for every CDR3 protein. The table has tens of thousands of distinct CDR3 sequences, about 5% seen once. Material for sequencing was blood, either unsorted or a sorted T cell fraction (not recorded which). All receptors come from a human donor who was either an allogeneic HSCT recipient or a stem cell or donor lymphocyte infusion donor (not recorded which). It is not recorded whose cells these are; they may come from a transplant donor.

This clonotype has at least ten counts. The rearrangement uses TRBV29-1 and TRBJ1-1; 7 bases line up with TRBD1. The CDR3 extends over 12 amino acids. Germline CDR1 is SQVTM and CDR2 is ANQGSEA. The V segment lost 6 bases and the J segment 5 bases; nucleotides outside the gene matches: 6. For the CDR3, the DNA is TGCAGCGTCAAACAGGGGAGGACTGAAGCTTTCTTT. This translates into CSVKQGRTEAFF.

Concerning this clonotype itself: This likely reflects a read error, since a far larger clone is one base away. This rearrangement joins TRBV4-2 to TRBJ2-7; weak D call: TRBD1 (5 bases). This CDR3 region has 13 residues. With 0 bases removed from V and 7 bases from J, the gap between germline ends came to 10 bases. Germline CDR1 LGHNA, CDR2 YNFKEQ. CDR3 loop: CASSQEQGREQYF. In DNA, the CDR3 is TGTGCCAGCAGCCAAGAGCAGGGCCGGGAGCAGTACTTC.

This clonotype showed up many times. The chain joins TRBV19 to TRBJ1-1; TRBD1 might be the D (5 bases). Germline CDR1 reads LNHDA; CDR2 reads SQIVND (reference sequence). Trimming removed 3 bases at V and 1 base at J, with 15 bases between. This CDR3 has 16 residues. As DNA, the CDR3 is TGTGCCAGTAGTATCCCTCATACGGGGGAGAACACTGAAGCTTTCTTT. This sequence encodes CASSIPHTGENTEAFF.

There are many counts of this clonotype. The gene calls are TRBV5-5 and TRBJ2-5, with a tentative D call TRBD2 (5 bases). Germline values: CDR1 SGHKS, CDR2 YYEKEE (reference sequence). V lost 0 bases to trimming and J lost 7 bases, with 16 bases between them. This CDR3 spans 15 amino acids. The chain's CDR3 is CASSLAGVSRLTQYF. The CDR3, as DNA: TGTGCCAGCAGCTTGGCCGGGGTTTCACGCTTGACCCAGTACTTC.

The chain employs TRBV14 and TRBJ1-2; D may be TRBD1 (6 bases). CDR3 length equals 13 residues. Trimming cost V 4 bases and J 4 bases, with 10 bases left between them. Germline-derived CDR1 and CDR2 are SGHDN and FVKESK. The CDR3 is CASSLGRGYGYTF. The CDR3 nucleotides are TGTGCCAGCAGCCTGGGCAGGGGCTATGGCTACACCTTC. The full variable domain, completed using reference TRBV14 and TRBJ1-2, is EAGVTQFPSHSVIEKGQTVTLRCDPISGHDNLYWYRRVMGKEIKFLLHFVKESKQDESGMPNNRFLAERTGGTYSTLKVQPAELEDSGVYFCASSLGRGYGYTFGSGTRLTVV.

The CDR3: CSAPHPSGAKNIQYF. For the CDR3, the DNA is TGCAGTGCCCCGCACCCTAGCGGAGCCAAAAACATTCAGTACTTC. This chain connects TRBV20-1 to TRBJ2-4; 7 nucleotides line up with TRBD2. Germline CDR1 DFQATT, CDR2 SNEGSKA (reference sequence). The CDR3 has 15 amino acids. V shed 6 bases, J shed 0 bases, and the junction held 8 bases outside the gene matches.

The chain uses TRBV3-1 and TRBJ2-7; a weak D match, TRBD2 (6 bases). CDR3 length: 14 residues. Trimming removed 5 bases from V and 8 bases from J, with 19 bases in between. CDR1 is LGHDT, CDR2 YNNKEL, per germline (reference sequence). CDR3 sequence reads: CASSDPREPTKQYF. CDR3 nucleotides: TGTGCCAGCAGCGACCCCCGGGAGCCGACGAAGCAGTACTTC.

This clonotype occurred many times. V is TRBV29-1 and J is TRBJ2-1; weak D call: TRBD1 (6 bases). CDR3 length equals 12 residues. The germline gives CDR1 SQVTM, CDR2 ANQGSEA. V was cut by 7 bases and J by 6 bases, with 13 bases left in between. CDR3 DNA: TGCAGCGCGTCCCTACAGGGCAATGAGCAGTTCTTC. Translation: CSASLQGNEQFF.

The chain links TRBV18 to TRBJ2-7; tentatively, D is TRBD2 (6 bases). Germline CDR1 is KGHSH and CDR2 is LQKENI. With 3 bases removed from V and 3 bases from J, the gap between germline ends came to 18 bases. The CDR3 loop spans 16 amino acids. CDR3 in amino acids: CASSPVGGALDYEQYF. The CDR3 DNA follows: TGTGCCAGCTCACCGGTGGGGGGAGCCCTGGACTACGAGCAGTACTTC.